The next 11 T cell receptor beta chains were all read from a single sample in a study of identical twins. Each CDR3 protein is one row after TCRdb ran MiXCR on the 5' RACE reads. The repertoire has a few hundred thousand distinct CDR3 sequences, roughly 9% of them found once; the top ten carry about 9.1%. Sequenced material: naive T cells sorted from blood. The receptor source for this set is a woman aged 45-60 years in good health.

This clonotype was seen many times. The J gene is TRBJ2-1, the V gene TRBV9, with D maybe TRBD1 (6 bases). V was cut by 0 bases and J by 8 bases, with 18 bases left in between. The length of the CDR3 is 16 residues. Germline CDR1 reads SGDLS; CDR2 reads YYNGEE. CDR3 residues: CASSVGVQGLWDEQFF. CDR3 bases: TGTGCCAGCAGCGTAGGGGTTCAGGGGCTTTGGGATGAGCAGTTCTTC. The whole variable domain, remainder taken from reference TRBV9 and TRBJ2-1, is DSGVTQTPKHLITATGQRVTLRCSPRSGDLSVYWYQQSLDQGLQFLIQYYNGEERAKGNILERFSAQQFPDLHSELNLSSLELGDSALYFCASSVGVQGLWDEQFFGPGTRLTVL.

This clonotype has a handful of counts. The chain uses TRBV2 and TRBJ2-2, with D perhaps TRBD1 (6 bases). V was trimmed by 3 bases and J by 0 bases, leaving 17 bases between them. Germline CDR1 reads SNHLY; CDR2 reads FYNNEI. This CDR3 has 18 amino acids. In DNA form, the CDR3 reads TGTGCCAGCAGTGATTTAAGTTTCGGGACAACGAACACCGGGGAGCTGTTTTTT. It encodes CASSDLSFGTTNTGELFF. The full variable domain, with the rest looked up from reference TRBV2 and TRBJ2-2, is EPEVTQTPSHQVTQMGQEVILRCVPISNHLYFYWYRQILGQKVEFLVSFYNNEISEKSEIFDDQFSVERPDGSNFTLKIRSTKLEDSAMYFCASSDLSFGTTNTGELFFGEGSRLTVL.

This clonotype has a handful of counts. The chain has TRBV29-1 and TRBJ2-5; D may be TRBD1 (6 bases). CDR1 SQVTM and CDR2 ANQGSEA come from the germline V gene. V dropped 6 bases and J dropped 9 bases, with 23 bases sitting between them. There are 14 residues in the CDR3. In DNA, the CDR3 is TGCAGCGTGCTCGGGACATCCCTGGCGGAGGCCCAGTACTTC. Its translation is CSVLGTSLAEAQYF. Filled out from reference TRBV29-1 and TRBJ2-5, the complete variable domain reads SAVISQKPSRDICQRGTSLTIQCQVDSQVTMMFWYRQQPGQSLTLIATANQGSEATYESGFVIDKFPISRPNLTFSTLTVSNMSPEDSSIYLCSVLGTSLAEAQYFGPGTRLLVL.

This chain connects TRBV10-3 to TRBJ2-1, with D maybe TRBD2 (5 bases). V was cut by 11 bases and J by 1 base, with 18 bases left in between. The CDR3 has 15 residues. Germline CDR1 ENHRY, CDR2 SYGVKD. The CDR3 sequence: CAPLVRGGSYNEQFF. CDR3 DNA: TGTGCCCCCCTAGTTCGAGGAGGTTCCTACAATGAGCAGTTCTTC.

This chain's CDR3 is CASSQDRVGELFF. Here the CDR3 DNA reads TGTGCCAGCAGCCAAGATCGGGTTGGGGAGCTGTTTTTT. V and J are TRBV7-2 and TRBJ2-2; D remains unclear. This CDR3 has 13 amino acids. With 5 bases removed from V and 8 bases from J, the gap between germline ends came to 12 bases. The germline gives CDR1 SGHTA, CDR2 FQGNSA. The complete variable domain, with remaining parts taken from reference TRBV7-2 and TRBJ2-2, reads GAGVSQSPSNKVTEKGKDVELRCDPISGHTALYWYRQSLGQGLEFLIYFQGNSAPDKSGLPSDRFSAERTGGSVSTLTIQRTQQEDSAVYLCASSQDRVGELFFGEGSRLTVL.

The chain uses TRBV30 and TRBJ1-5; possible D gene TRBD1, 5 bases. Germline V gives CDR1 GTSNPN, CDR2 SVGIG (reference sequence). Deletions cut 4 bases from V and 5 bases from J, with 12 bases between. The CDR3 is made up of 13 amino acids. The CDR3 bases are TGTGCCTGGACCATGGGGCTTGATCAGCCCCAGCATTTT. It is translated as CAWTMGLDQPQHF.

V is TRBV5-1 and J is TRBJ2-7, with D tentatively TRBD1 (6 bases). The CDR3 has 15 amino acids. V lost 3 bases and J 6 bases, leaving 19 bases between the germline ends. Germline lookup yields CDR1 SGHRS and CDR2 YFSETQ. CDR3 nucleotides: TGCGCCAGCAGCTCCGGGCGGCAGGGGCTTGGCGAGCAGTACTTC. Encoded protein: CASSSGRQGLGEQYF.

This chain joins TRBV5-1 and TRBJ2-1; D is unresolved. CDR1 is SGHRS, CDR2 YFSETQ, per germline. The V end was cut by 0 bases, the J end by 4 bases, with 11 bases between. The CDR3 spans 15 residues. The chain's CDR3 is CASSLVAESYNEQFF. The CDR3 DNA is TGCGCCAGCAGCTTGGTTGCGGAGAGTTACAATGAGCAGTTCTTC.

This clonotype was recorded at least ten times. The chain combines TRBV5-1 with TRBJ2-1, with 9 bases lining up with TRBD2. The CDR3 contains 16 residues. J lost 5 bases, V lost 0 bases, and 6 bases had no gene match. Germline assignment: CDR1 SGHRS and CDR2 YFSETQ. The CDR3 spells CASSLVGGRVDNEQFF. The CDR3 coding sequence is TGCGCCAGCAGCTTGGTGGGCGGGAGGGTTGACAATGAGCAGTTCTTC.

The chain couples TRBV6-2 or TRBV6-3 to TRBJ2-7, with 10 bases that match TRBD2. The germline CDR1 and CDR2 sequences are MNHEY and SVGEGT. CDR3 length: 14 residues. V dropped 11 bases and J dropped 2; count of bases not matched to a gene: 9. The DNA of the CDR3 is TGTGCCGAACAAGGACTAGCGGACCCCTACGAGCAGTACGTC. The encoded protein is CAEQGLADPYEQYV.

The gene calls are TRBV20-1 and TRBJ2-1; the D gene is possibly TRBD1 (7 bases). The CDR3 runs 12 residues. The germline V gene encodes CDR1 DFQATT and CDR2 SNEGSKA (reference sequence). Between the trimmed V and J ends, which lost 6 bases and 8 bases, there was a span of 14 bases. In DNA form, the CDR3 reads TGCAGTGCGTTTCAGGGGGGTGATGAGCAGTTCTTC. Translation gives CSAFQGGDEQFF.